A single sample gave rise to the 27 T cell receptor beta chains below, sequenced in a study of T cell responses to AZD1222 COVID-19 vaccine. This table comes from immunoSEQ multiplex PCR, and its TCRdb copy is limited to in-frame clones, with some not included. The sample includes about 140,000 clones, just over 90% seen only once; the top ten take roughly 3.1%. The specimen comprised peripheral blood, sampled on day 0 of AZD1222 vaccination. The receptors stem from an adult in good health.

The chain couples TRBV5-1 to TRBJ2-2; D is unresolved. The CDR3 runs to 15 residues. Germline-derived CDR1 and CDR2 are SGHRS and YFSETQ. Trimming left V 1 base short and J 0 bases short, with 7 bases between. As DNA, the CDR3 is TGCGCCAGCAGCTTGTCCCCAACGAACACCGGGGAGCTGTTTTTT. The encoded protein is CASSLSPTNTGELFF.

The chain uses TRBV9 and TRBJ2-2; TRBD2 might be the D (5 bases). Germline V gene sequence: CDR1 SGDLS, CDR2 YYNGEE. This CDR3 is 14 amino acids long. Between the trimmed V and J ends, which lost 2 bases and 8 bases, there was a span of 13 bases. The CDR3 reads CASSVEGSRGELFF. The CDR3 nucleotides are TGTGCCAGCAGCGTGGAAGGGAGTCGGGGGGAGCTGTTTTTT.

The rearrangement links TRBV11-2 to TRBJ2-6; the D gene is possibly TRBD1 (6 bases). There are 17 residues in the CDR3. The V gene lost 1 base and the J gene lost 3 bases, with 13 bases spanning the gap. Per germline, CDR1 SGHAT and CDR2 FQNNGV. Here the CDR3 DNA reads TGTGCCAGCAGCTTAGCCCTTAGGGGGTTTGGGGCCAACGTCCTGACTTTC. This sequence encodes CASSLALRGFGANVLTF.

V gene TRBV2 combines with J gene TRBJ1-1; 8 bases are shared with TRBD1. The V gene's germline CDR1 is SNHLY and CDR2 FYNNEI. The CDR3 totals 13 residues. The V gene end was trimmed by 5 bases and the J gene end by 7 bases; junction bases not matched to a gene: 6. Here the CDR3 reads CASSSDRVGEAFF. The CDR3 DNA reads as TGTGCCAGCAGTTCGGACAGGGTCGGTGAAGCTTTCTTT.

The V call is TRBV12-3 or TRBV12-4, the J call TRBJ1-1, with D tentatively TRBD1 (5 bases). The CDR3 spans 13 residues. V shed 5 bases and J shed 5 bases, with 12 bases lying between them. The CDR3 spells CASSPQGNTEAFF. For the CDR3, the DNA is TGTGCCAGCAGTCCTCAGGGAAATACTGAAGCTTTCTTT.

The V gene is TRBV6-5, the J gene TRBJ1-5, with D perhaps matching TRBD1 (5 bases). There are 15 residues in the CDR3. CDR1 MNHEY and CDR2 SVGAGI come from the germline V gene. Trimming left V 0 bases short and J 6 bases short, with 12 bases between. In DNA form, the CDR3 reads TGTGCCAGCAGTTACTCTCAGGGTTGGGGTCAGCCCCAGCATTTT. It is translated as CASSYSQGWGQPQHF.

The rearrangement uses TRBV5-6 and TRBJ2-1; D might be TRBD2 (6 bases). CDR1 SGHDT and CDR2 YYEEEE come from the germline V gene. The V and J ends lost 0 bases and 3 bases respectively, with 13 bases between them. The CDR3 covers 16 residues. As DNA, the CDR3 is TGTGCCAGCAGCTTGGGTCCGGAGGGATTCTACAATGAGCAGTTCTTC. The encoded protein is CASSLGPEGFYNEQFF.

This clone was counted only a few times. The rearrangement joins TRBV6-4 to TRBJ2-1; 8 bases map to TRBD2. Germline CDR1 and CDR2: MRHNA and SNTAGT. V lost 3 bases, J lost 5 bases, and 6 bases stayed unmatched. This CDR3 region has 15 residues. The CDR3 bases are TGTGCCAGCAGTGAAGGTGGCGGGGGGAACAATGAGCAGTTCTTC. Its translation: CASSEGGGGNNEQFF.

The chain joins TRBV3-1 (or the pseudogene TRBV3-2) to TRBJ2-1; 10 bases map to TRBD2. Per the germline V gene, CDR1 is LGHDT and CDR2 is YNNKEL (reference sequence). Germline trimming cut 7 bases from V and 5 bases from J; bases unmatched to any gene: 8. CDR3 size: 15 residues. CDR3 bases: TGTGCCAGCATGGGGCGTCTAGCGGGGGACAATGAGCAGTTCTTC. Encoded protein: CASMGRLAGDNEQFF.

With respect to this clone: The identical CDR3 is also encoded by other nucleotide sequences in the sample. V gene TRBV6-5 combines with J gene TRBJ1-3, with D hard to call. Trimming left V 0 bases short and J 0 bases short, with 3 bases between. Germline CDR1 and CDR2: MNHEY and SVGAGI. CDR3 length: 14 residues. This chain's CDR3 is CASSYSGSGNTIYF. DNA of the CDR3: TGTGCCAGCAGTTACTCGGGCTCTGGAAACACCATATATTTT.

This clone is a singleton in its sample. DNA of the CDR3: TGTGCCAGCAGTGGACTAGCGGGAGGGTACAATGAGCAGTTCTTC. It codes for CASSGLAGGYNEQFF. The V call is TRBV2, the J call TRBJ2-1; the match to TRBD2 covers 14 bases. Germline CDR1 reads SNHLY; CDR2 reads FYNNEI. The CDR3 contains 15 residues. Trimming removed 4 bases from V and 4 bases from J; junction bases left unmatched: 0. Full variable domain (rest looked up from reference TRBV2 and TRBJ2-1): EPEVTQTPSHQVTQMGQEVILRCVPISNHLYFYWYRQILGQKVEFLVSFYNNEISEKSEIFDDQFSVERPDGSNFTLKIRSTKLEDSAMYFCASSGLAGGYNEQFFGPGTRLTVL.

The chain couples TRBV10-3 to TRBJ2-7; D is uncertain. CDR1 is ENHRY and CDR2 is SYGVKD in the germline V gene. This CDR3 has 14 residues. V was trimmed by 10 bases and J by 2 bases, leaving 18 bases between them. DNA of the CDR3: TGTGCCACCTCTCCCGCCCCGGAAACCTACGAGCAGTACTTC. It translates to CATSPAPETYEQYF.

The J gene is TRBJ2-4, the V gene TRBV7-9, with D possibly matching TRBD2 (6 bases). Germline loops: CDR1 SEHNR, CDR2 FQNEAQ (reference sequence). The CDR3 loop spans 16 amino acids. The chain's CDR3 is CASSSGGAVAKNIQYF. For the CDR3, the DNA is TGTGCGTCCAGCTCAGGAGGGGCTGTAGCCAAAAACATTCAGTACTTC.

The count of this clone is one. The chain joins TRBV5-4 to TRBJ2-5; 10 nucleotides align to TRBD2. The CDR3 is 15 residues long. The ends lost 2 bases at V and 3 bases at J; junction bases unmatched: 4. Germline CDR1 reads SGHNT; CDR2 reads YYREEE (reference sequence). Here the CDR3 reads CASSFHGLAEETQYF. The CDR3 bases are TGTGCCAGCAGCTTCCACGGACTAGCGGAAGAGACCCAGTACTTC. The full variable domain, its missing parts supplied by reference TRBV5-4 and TRBJ2-5, is ETGVTQSPTHLIKTRGQQVTLRCSSQSGHNTVSWYQQALGQGPQFIFQYYREEENGRGNFPPRFSGLQFPNYSSELNVNALELDDSALYLCASSFHGLAEETQYFGPGTRLLVL.

The chain links TRBV19 to TRBJ1-2; D not resolved. Germline CDR1 is LNHDA and CDR2 is SQIVND (reference sequence). The CDR3 consists of 14 residues. Trimming removed 6 bases at V and 1 base at J, with 12 bases between. The CDR3 nucleotides read TGTGCCAGTAGCCGGGATAATCGTAACTATGGCTACACCTTC. Its translation is CASSRDNRNYGYTF. The whole variable domain, remainder taken from reference TRBV19 and TRBJ1-2, is DGGITQSPKYLFRKEGQNVTLSCEQNLNHDAMYWYRQDPGQGLRLIYYSQIVNDFQKGDIAEGYSVSREKKESFPLTVTSAQKNPTAFYLCASSRDNRNYGYTFGSGTRLTVV.

The chain employs TRBV4-2 and TRBJ1-2; D is uncertain. The V end was cut by 0 bases, the J end by 7 bases, with 12 bases between. Per the germline V gene, CDR1 is LGHNA and CDR2 is YNFKEQ. The CDR3 consists of 14 residues. The CDR3 nucleotides are TGTGCCAGCAGCCAAGATGGCGGGCGCGGTGGCTACACCTTC. Its protein is CASSQDGGRGGYTF.

V gene TRBV19 combines with J gene TRBJ2-1; 7 nucleotides agree with TRBD2. This CDR3 contains 13 residues. Trimming at V came to 6 bases and at J to 5 bases, leaving 4 bases not matched to a gene. Germline CDR1 is LNHDA and CDR2 is SQIVND (reference sequence). CDR3 residues: CASSLRENNEQFF. The DNA of the CDR3 is TGTGCCAGTAGCTTGCGGGAGAACAATGAGCAGTTCTTC. The whole variable domain, remainder taken from reference TRBV19 and TRBJ2-1, is DGGITQSPKYLFRKEGQNVTLSCEQNLNHDAMYWYRQDPGQGLRLIYYSQIVNDFQKGDIAEGYSVSREKKESFPLTVTSAQKNPTAFYLCASSLRENNEQFFGPGTRLTVL.

Only one count was recorded for this clone. This rearrangement joins TRBV27 to TRBJ1-5; D may be TRBD1 (5 bases). This CDR3 is built from 15 residues. Germline CDR1 is MNHEY and CDR2 is SMNVEV (reference sequence). The ends were cut back, 1 base at V and 3 bases at J, with 10 bases in the middle. CDR3 nucleotides: TGTGCCAGCAGTTTATTGGGACTGAACAATCAGCCCCAGCATTTT. Encoded protein: CASSLLGLNNQPQHF.

The chain employs TRBV5-1 and TRBJ1-2; D unresolved. V lost 3 bases and J lost 4, with 13 bases in between. The length of the CDR3 is 14 residues. Germline-derived CDR1 and CDR2 are SGHRS and YFSETQ. CDR3 DNA: TGCGCCAGCAGCTCCGCGGACTATCGCTATGGCTACACCTTC. This codes for CASSSADYRYGYTF. The full variable domain, completed using reference TRBV5-1 and TRBJ1-2, is KAGVTQTPRYLIKTRGQQVTLSCSPISGHRSVSWYQQTPGQGLQFLFEYFSETQRNKGNFPGRFSGRQFSNSRSEMNVSTLELGDSALYLCASSSADYRYGYTFGSGTRLTVV.

This clone was seen just once. The rearrangement uses TRBV6-5 and TRBJ1-6; 7 bases match TRBD1. The CDR3 consists of 16 residues. Germline V gene sequence: CDR1 MNHEY, CDR2 SVGAGI. V lost 0 bases to trimming and J lost 10 bases; unmatched junction nucleotides: 9. This CDR3 reads CASSYSAGGQGSPLHF. In DNA, the CDR3 is TGTGCCAGCAGTTACTCGGCAGGGGGGCAGGGCTCACCCCTCCACTTT.

The chain combines TRBV2 with TRBJ2-1; D tentatively fits TRBD1 or TRBD2 (5 bases each). This CDR3 spans 15 amino acids. Trimming shortened V by 6 bases and J by 0 bases, and 12 bases separated the two germline ends. Germline loops: CDR1 SNHLY, CDR2 FYNNEI. The CDR3, as DNA: TGTGCCAGCAGCCAGGGACGGAGCTCCTACAATGAGCAGTTCTTC. Its protein product is CASSQGRSSYNEQFF. Full variable domain (remainder filled in from reference TRBV2 and TRBJ2-1): EPEVTQTPSHQVTQMGQEVILRCVPISNHLYFYWYRQILGQKVEFLVSFYNNEISEKSEIFDDQFSVERPDGSNFTLKIRSTKLEDSAMYFCASSQGRSSYNEQFFGPGTRLTVL.

V gene TRBV6-2 or TRBV6-3 combines with J gene TRBJ1-1; D remains unclear. Germline V CDR1 and CDR2: MNHEY, SVGEGT. This CDR3 is 15 amino acids long. Trimming took 2 bases from V and 11 from J, leaving 21 bases between them. The DNA of the CDR3 is TGTGCCAGCAGTTACACGGACGAAGTCTCCTCTGGGGCTTTCTTT. This codes for CASSYTDEVSSGAFF.

The chain joins TRBV7-9 to TRBJ1-1; D not resolved. From germline, CDR1 is SEHNR and CDR2 FQNEAQ (reference sequence). This CDR3 region has 13 residues. V was clipped by 8 bases and J by 1 base, with 11 bases between them. The CDR3 region has the DNA TGTGCCAGCTCCTCCGGCAGGAACACTGAAGCTTTCTTT. Its translation is CASSSGRNTEAFF.

CDR3 protein: CASSADRAYGYTF. The DNA of the CDR3 is TGCGCCAGCAGCGCGGACAGGGCCTATGGCTACACCTTC. V and J are TRBV5-1 and TRBJ1-2; 8 bases map to TRBD1. The length of the CDR3 is 13 residues. Germline-derived CDR1 and CDR2 are SGHRS and YFSETQ. Losses at the gene ends were 4 bases for V and 4 bases for J; bases not matched to a gene: 3. Supplemented by reference TRBV5-1 and TRBJ1-2, the full variable domain reads KAGVTQTPRYLIKTRGQQVTLSCSPISGHRSVSWYQQTPGQGLQFLFEYFSETQRNKGNFPGRFSGRQFSNSRSEMNVSTLELGDSALYLCASSADRAYGYTFGSGTRLTVV.

This chain joins TRBV6-5 and TRBJ2-3; D may be TRBD2 (5 bases). This CDR3 has 14 residues. Germline values: CDR1 MNHEY, CDR2 SVGAGI. V dropped 7 bases and J dropped 1 base, with 12 bases sitting between them. The CDR3 spells CASKRGRGTDTQYF. CDR3 coding DNA: TGTGCCAGCAAGCGCGGGCGCGGCACAGATACGCAGTATTTT.

The genes are TRBV5-5 and TRBJ1-6, with D perhaps matching TRBD1 (5 bases). V was trimmed by 0 bases and J by 10 bases, leaving 14 bases between them. Germline values: CDR1 SGHKS, CDR2 YYEKEE (reference sequence). CDR3 length: 15 amino acids. The CDR3 sequence is CASSLEFREESPLHF. CDR3 nucleotide sequence: TGTGCCAGCAGCTTGGAATTCAGGGAAGAATCACCCCTCCACTTT. Based on the CDR3 plus reference TRBV5-5 and TRBJ1-6, the full variable domain is DAGVTQSPTHLIKTRGQQVTLRCSPISGHKSVSWYQQVLGQGPQFIFQYYEKEERGRGNFPDRFSARQFPNYSSELNVNALLLGDSALYLCASSLEFREESPLHFGNGTRLTVT.

This chain joins TRBV4-2 and TRBJ1-1; no clear D. CDR3 length: 13 amino acids. Trimming took off 2 bases at V and 4 bases at J, with 8 bases between the two ends. Germline V gene sequence: CDR1 LGHNA, CDR2 YNFKEQ. CDR3 in DNA: TGTGCCAGCAGCCAAACAGCGGGCACTGAAGCTTTCTTT. As protein: CASSQTAGTEAFF.